This T cell receptor (beta chain) was sequenced in a study of human T cells and chemical hapten exposure. Time point of the sample: patch test 1, 2 weeks after DPC sensitization. The sample's treatment: therapeutic diphenylcyclopropenone sensitization with weekly scalp DPC. TCRdb itself ran the RACE reads through MiXCR, one entry per CDR3 protein. The data contain approximately 340,000 distinct CDR3 sequences, under 9% of them singletons. This specimen was whole blood, taken in connection with sensitization to the hapten diphenylcyclopropenone (DPC). This clonotype originated in a woman between 18 and 29 years old with alopecia areata. Some clones in this sample may be carry-over from other donors' samples.

CDR3 loop: CASSPWGESSPLEAFF. In DNA, the CDR3 is TGTGCCAGCAGCCCATGGGGGGAAAGTAGTCCCTTAGAAGCTTTCTTT. The V call is TRBV3-1, the J call TRBJ1-1; weak D call: TRBD1 (5 bases). The CDR3 length is 16 residues. Trimming removed 4 bases at V and 8 bases at J, with 23 bases between. Germline values: CDR1 LGHDT, CDR2 YNNKEL (reference sequence).